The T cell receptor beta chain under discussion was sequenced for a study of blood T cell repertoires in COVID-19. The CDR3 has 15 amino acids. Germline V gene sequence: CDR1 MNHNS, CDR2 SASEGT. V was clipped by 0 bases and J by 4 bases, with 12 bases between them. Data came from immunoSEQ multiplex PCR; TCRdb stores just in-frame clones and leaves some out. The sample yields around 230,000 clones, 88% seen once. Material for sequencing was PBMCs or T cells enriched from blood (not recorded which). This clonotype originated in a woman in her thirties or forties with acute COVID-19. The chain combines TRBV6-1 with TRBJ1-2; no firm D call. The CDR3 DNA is TGTGCCAGCAGTGAAGCGTATCCAGGAAGCTATGGCTACACCTTC. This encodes CASSEAYPGSYGYTF.